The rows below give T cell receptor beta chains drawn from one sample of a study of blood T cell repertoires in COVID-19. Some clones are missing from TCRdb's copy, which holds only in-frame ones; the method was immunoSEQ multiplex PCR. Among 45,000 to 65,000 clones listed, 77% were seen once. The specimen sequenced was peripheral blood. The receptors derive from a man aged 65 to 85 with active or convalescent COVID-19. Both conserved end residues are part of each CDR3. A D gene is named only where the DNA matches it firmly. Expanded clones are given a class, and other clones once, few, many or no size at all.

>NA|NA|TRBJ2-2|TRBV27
CASRNFANTGELFF
TGTGCCAGCAGGAACTTCGCGAACACCGGGGAGCTGTTTTTT
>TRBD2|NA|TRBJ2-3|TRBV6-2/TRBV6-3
CASSYSVRSSGGPITDTQYF
TGTGCCAGCAGTTACTCCGTTAGGTCTAGCGGGGGGCCAATAACAGATACGCAGTATTTT
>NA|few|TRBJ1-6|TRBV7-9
CASSLGGRDSPLHF
TGTGCCAGCAGCTTAGGCGGGAGGGATTCACCCCTCCACTTT
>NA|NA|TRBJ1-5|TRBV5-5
CASSPLGHRNQPQHF
TGTGCCAGCAGCCCGTTGGGACACCGCAATCAGCCCCAGCATTTT
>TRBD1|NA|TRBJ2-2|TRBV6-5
CASSYSRQGNGELFF
TGTGCCAGCAGTTACTCGAGACAGGGTAACGGGGAGCTGTTTTTT
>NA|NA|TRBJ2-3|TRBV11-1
CASSLVGSATDTQYF
TGTGCCAGCAGCTTAGTGGGGAGCGCGACAGATACGCAGTATTTT
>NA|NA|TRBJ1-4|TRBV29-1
CSLFWEKLFF
TGCAGCCTATTTTGGGAAAAACTGTTTTTT
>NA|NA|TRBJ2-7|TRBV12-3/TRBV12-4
CASSLMREQYF
TGTGCCAGCAGTTTAATGAGGGAGCAGTACTTC
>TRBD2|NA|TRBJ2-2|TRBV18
CASSPPLAGAPGELFF
TGTGCCAGCTCACCACCGCTAGCGGGAGCCCCCGGGGAGCTGTTTTTT
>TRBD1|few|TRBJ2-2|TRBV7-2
CASSSGGASTGELFF
TGTGCCAGCAGCTCAGGGGGCGCGAGCACCGGGGAGCTGTTTTTT
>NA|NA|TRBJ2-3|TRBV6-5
CATSAGPTDTQYF
TGTGCCACCTCAGCGGGTCCAACAGATACGCAGTATTTT
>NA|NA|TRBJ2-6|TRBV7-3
CASSRQGLNSGANVLTF
TGTGCCAGCAGCCGCCAGGGACTGAACTCTGGGGCCAACGTCCTGACTTTC
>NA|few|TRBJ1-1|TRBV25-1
CASSDQGYTEAFF
TGTGCCAGCAGTGATCAGGGGTACACTGAAGCTTTCTTT
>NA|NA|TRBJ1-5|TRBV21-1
CALRGRIFSNQPQHF
TGTGCCCTAAGAGGGCGTATCTTTAGCAATCAGCCCCAGCATTTT
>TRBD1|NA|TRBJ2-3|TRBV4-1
CASSQRTGGGDTQYF
TGCGCCAGCAGCCAGAGGACAGGGGGGGGAGATACGCAGTATTTT
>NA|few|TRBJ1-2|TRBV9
CASSVDPMRKDGYTF
TGTGCCAGCAGCGTAGACCCCATGAGGAAGGATGGCTACACCTTC
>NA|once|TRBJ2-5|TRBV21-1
CASSKGVRDRQGATGRYQETQYF
TGTGCCAGCAGCAAAGGAGTGCGGGATCGGCAGGGGGCCACCGGGAGATACCAAGAGACCCAGTACTTC
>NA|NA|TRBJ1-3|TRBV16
CASSPFSPSGNTIYF
TGTGCCAGCAGCCCATTTAGCCCCTCTGGAAACACCATATATTTT
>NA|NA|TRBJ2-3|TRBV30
CAWSVSWPRRADTQYF
TGTGCCTGGAGTGTATCCTGGCCCCGGCGGGCAGATACGCAGTATTTT
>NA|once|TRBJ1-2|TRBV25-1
CASSANHLRPDSVYGYTF
TGTGCCAGCAGTGCAAACCATCTCCGCCCGGACAGCGTTTATGGCTACACCTTC